These 15 T cell receptor beta chains came from one sample sequenced in a study of identical twins. A single record per CDR3 protein comes from TCRdb applying MiXCR to the 5' RACE reads. The data show 420,000 or so distinct CDR3 sequences, under 20% seen once. The sample was naive T cells sorted from blood. These receptor sequences come from a man aged 45 to 65 in good health.

This clonotype was counted a few times. V is TRBV28 and J is TRBJ1-1, with no clear D. This CDR3 contains 13 residues. Trimming left V 6 bases short and J 3 bases short, with 11 bases between. Per the germline V gene, CDR1 is MDHEN and CDR2 is SYDVKM. As DNA, the CDR3 is TGTGCCAGCAGGGGCCCAGTGGACACTGAAGCTTTCTTT. The encoded protein is CASRGPVDTEAFF.

The chain couples TRBV23-1 to TRBJ2-1, with TRBD2 identical over 13 bases. TRBV23-1 is labeled an ORF, and its function is uncertain. This CDR3 comprises 15 residues. V lost 3 bases, J lost 8 bases, and 4 bases stayed unmatched. The CDR3 sequence is CASSHGLAGDHEQFF. Here the CDR3 DNA reads TGCGCCAGCAGTCACGGACTAGCGGGAGACCATGAGCAGTTCTTC.

The sample holds many counts of this clonotype. This chain joins TRBV28 and TRBJ2-3, with D possibly TRBD2 on 5 matching bases. Looked up from germline, CDR1 is MDHEN and CDR2 is SYDVKM. The CDR3 is made up of 14 amino acids. Trimming took off 4 bases at V and 4 bases at J, with 12 bases between the two ends. The CDR3 loop reads CASSSRAGADTQYF. CDR3 coding DNA: TGTGCCAGCAGTTCTCGGGCCGGGGCAGATACGCAGTATTTT. Complete variable domain (other parts from reference TRBV28 and TRBJ2-3): DVKVTQSSRYLVKRTGEKVFLECVQDMDHENMFWYRQDPGLGLRLIYFSYDVKMKEKGDIPEGYSVSREKKERFSLILESASTNQTSMYLCASSSRAGADTQYFGPGTRLTVL.

This clonotype was seen ten or more times. V is TRBV6-5 and J is TRBJ1-4; 7 bases agree with TRBD1. V trimming: 10 bases; J trimming: 5 bases; junction bases outside the gene matches: 4. The V gene's germline CDR1 is MNHEY and CDR2 SVGAGI. CDR3 size: 12 residues. In DNA form, the CDR3 reads TGTGCCACTACGACAGGGAATGAAAAACTGTTTTTT. It yields the protein CATTTGNEKLFF.

This clonotype has just a few counts. For the CDR3, the DNA is TGTGCCAGCAGTTTTAAGAGGGGCCCTTCCAGCACAGATACGCAGTATTTT. Its protein is CASSFKRGPSSTDTQYF. This sequence joins TRBV12-3 or TRBV12-4 and TRBJ2-3, with D perhaps matching TRBD1 or TRBD2 (5 bases each). CDR3 size: 17 residues. The V end was cut by 3 bases, the J end by 0 bases, with 16 bases between.

V usage is TRBV4-3 and J usage is TRBJ2-1, with TRBD2 as a possible D gene (5 bases). The CDR3 runs 16 residues. Trimming removed 7 bases at V and 2 bases at J, with 18 bases between. Germline V gene data show CDR1 as LGHNA and CDR2 as YSLEER. The chain's CDR3 is CASTSLVGGTYNEQFF. The CDR3 nucleotides are TGCGCCAGCACATCCTTGGTTGGAGGTACCTACAATGAGCAGTTCTTC.

The chain's CDR3 is CAISDEGGYGYTF. For the CDR3, the DNA is TGTGCCATCAGTGACGAGGGAGGCTATGGCTACACCTTC. The J gene is TRBJ1-2, the V gene TRBV10-3; D not resolved. The CDR3 contains 13 residues. Trimming left V 3 bases short and J 4 bases short, with 9 bases between. Looked up from germline, CDR1 is ENHRY and CDR2 is SYGVKD.

This clonotype was seen only a few times. The rearrangement joins TRBV5-1 to TRBJ2-2; TRBD2 aligns across 8 bases. This CDR3 spans 19 amino acids. V gave up 4 bases and J gave up 2 bases; unmatched junction bases: 16. Germline CDR1 SGHRS, CDR2 YFSETQ. The CDR3 loop is CASSRNLLISGDNTGELFF. The CDR3 bases are TGCGCCAGCAGCCGAAACTTACTTATTAGCGGGGACAACACCGGGGAGCTGTTTTTT.

The J gene is TRBJ2-6, the V gene TRBV7-9; D may be TRBD2 (5 bases). Germline V lookup: CDR1 SEHNR, CDR2 FQNEAQ (reference sequence). Trimming removed 7 bases from V and 1 base from J, with 8 bases in between. This CDR3 is built from 14 residues. CDR3 nucleotides: TGTGCCAGCAAAAGACTATCTGGGGCCAACGTCCTGACTTTC. Translation: CASKRLSGANVLTF.

The V call is TRBV7-2, the J call TRBJ2-2, with D hard to call. V was cut by 2 bases and J by 1 base, with 5 bases left in between. CDR3 length: 14 residues. Germline CDR1 and CDR2: SGHTA and FQGNSA. Here the CDR3 reads CASSLYLNTGELFF. The CDR3 nucleotides are TGTGCCAGCAGCTTATATCTGAACACCGGGGAGCTGTTTTTT. Drawing the rest from reference TRBV7-2 and TRBJ2-2, the complete variable domain is GAGVSQSPSNKVTEKGKDVELRCDPISGHTALYWYRQSLGQGLEFLIYFQGNSAPDKSGLPSDRFSAERTGGSVSTLTIQRTQQEDSAVYLCASSLYLNTGELFFGEGSRLTVL.

In this sample, this clonotype turned up a few times. A much larger clone lies a single base off, so this may be a read error. The V gene is TRBV7-2, the J gene TRBJ2-1; 9 bases align to TRBD2. The CDR3 sequence is 17 residues long. J was trimmed by 2 bases and V by 5 bases; bases with no gene match: 10. The germline CDR1 and CDR2 sequences are SGHTA and FQGNSA. This CDR3 reads CASSRSVRGGPYNEQFF. Written as DNA, the CDR3 is TGTGCCAGCAGCAGATCAGTGCGGGGGGGCCCCTACAATGAGCAGTTCTTC.

This clonotype has at least ten counts. The J gene is TRBJ2-7, the V gene TRBV18, with 7 nucleotides matching TRBD1. This CDR3 region has 16 residues. CDR1 and CDR2 from the germline V gene are KGHSH and LQKENI. With V trimmed by 2 bases and J by 2 bases, 9 bases remained unmatched. In DNA, the CDR3 is TGTGCCAGCTCACCATTTGGGACAGTGGAGACCTACGAGCAGTACTTC. Its translation: CASSPFGTVETYEQYF.

This clonotype turned up a few times. This sequence joins TRBV25-1 and TRBJ2-2; 8 bases map to TRBD2. With 2 bases clipped from V and 4 bases from J, the junction kept 6 bases outside the gene matches. The CDR3 runs to 16 residues. CDR1 is MGHDK, CDR2 SYGVNS, per germline. The CDR3 sequence is CASSERAGAGTGELFF. The CDR3 DNA is TGTGCCAGCAGTGAACGAGCGGGGGCGGGCACCGGGGAGCTGTTTTTT. The full variable domain, with the rest looked up from reference TRBV25-1 and TRBJ2-2, is EADIYQTPRYLVIGTGKKITLECSQTMGHDKMYWYQQDPGMELHLIHYSYGVNSTEKGDLSSESTVSRIRTEHFPLTLESARPSHTSQYLCASSERAGAGTGELFFGEGSRLTVL.

The chain couples TRBV5-1 to TRBJ1-1; D call uncertain. Germline V gene lookup returns CDR1 SGHRS and CDR2 YFSETQ. The CDR3 sequence is 14 residues long. Trimming left V 4 bases short and J 0 bases short, with 10 bases between. The CDR3 region has the DNA TGCGCCAGCAGCCCGACGGAGATGAACACTGAAGCTTTCTTT. Residues: CASSPTEMNTEAFF.

The chain links TRBV5-1 to TRBJ1-5; D perhaps matches TRBD1 (5 bases). The CDR3 covers 15 residues. Per the germline V gene, CDR1 is SGHRS and CDR2 is YFSETQ. Trimming left V 0 bases short and J 7 bases short, with 14 bases between. The CDR3 loop reads CASSLESGAGQPQHF. The DNA for the CDR3 is TGCGCCAGCAGCTTGGAGTCCGGGGCTGGGCAGCCCCAGCATTTT.